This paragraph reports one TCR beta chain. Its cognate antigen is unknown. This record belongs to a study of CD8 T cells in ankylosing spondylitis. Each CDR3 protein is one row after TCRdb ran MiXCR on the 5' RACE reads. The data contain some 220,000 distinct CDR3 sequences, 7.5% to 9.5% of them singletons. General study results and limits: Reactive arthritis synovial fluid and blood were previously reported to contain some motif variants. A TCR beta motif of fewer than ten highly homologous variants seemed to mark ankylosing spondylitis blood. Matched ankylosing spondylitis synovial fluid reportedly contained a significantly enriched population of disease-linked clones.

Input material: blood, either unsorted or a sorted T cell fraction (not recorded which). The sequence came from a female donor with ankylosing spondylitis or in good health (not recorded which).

DNA of the CDR3: TGCAGTGCTAGTACCCGGCCCGGCGGAAACACCATATATTTT. As protein: CSASTRPGGNTIYF. The chain couples TRBV20-1 to TRBJ1-3; no definite D call. Germline V gene lookup returns CDR1 DFQATT and CDR2 SNEGSKA (reference sequence). Trimming shortened V by 3 bases and J by 4 bases, and 13 bases separated the two germline ends. The CDR3 spans 14 residues.